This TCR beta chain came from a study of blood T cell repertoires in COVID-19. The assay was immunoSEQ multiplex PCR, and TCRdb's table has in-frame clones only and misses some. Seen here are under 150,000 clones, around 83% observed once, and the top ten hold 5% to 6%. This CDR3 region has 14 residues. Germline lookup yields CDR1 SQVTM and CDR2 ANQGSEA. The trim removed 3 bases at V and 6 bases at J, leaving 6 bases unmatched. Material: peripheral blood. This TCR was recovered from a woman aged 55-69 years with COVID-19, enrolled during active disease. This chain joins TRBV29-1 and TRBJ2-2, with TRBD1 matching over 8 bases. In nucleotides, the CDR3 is TGCAGCGTTGAGCCAGGGGGCATAGCCGGGGAGCTGTTTTTT. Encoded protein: CSVEPGGIAGELFF.